The 14 T cell receptor beta chains presented below share a single source sample, sequenced in a study of chemoradiotherapy in HPV16-positive cancers. Clones were read by immunoSEQ multiplex PCR, and TCRdb kept only the in-frame ones, dropping some. The sample shows around 30,000 clones, roughly 87% of them seen only once. The source was blood, collected from a patient who underwent chemoradiotherapy. Receptors were obtained from a human donor with HPV-associated anogenital cancer.

Worth noting for this clone: Other nucleotide sequences in the sample specify the same CDR3. The chain is built from TRBV9 and TRBJ2-1, with D perhaps TRBD2 (6 bases). The CDR3 is 14 residues long. Germline CDR1 SGDLS, CDR2 YYNGEE. The V end was cut by 1 base, the J end by 9 bases, with 14 bases between. For the CDR3, the DNA is TGTGCCAGCAGCGTATCCACCATCGGGGGTGAGCAGTTCTTC. Translating gives CASSVSTIGGEQFF.

In DNA, the CDR3 is TGTGCCAGCAGTGAAGCCTGGGCGGTCAATCAGCCCCAGCATTTT. Its translation is CASSEAWAVNQPQHF. The chain links TRBV6-1 to TRBJ1-5; unclear D gene. Trimming cost V 0 bases and J 3 bases, with 9 bases left between them. The CDR3 has 15 amino acids. Per the germline V gene, CDR1 is MNHNS and CDR2 is SASEGT.

V usage is TRBV7-2 and J usage is TRBJ2-2, with 8 bases that match TRBD1. The CDR3 has 15 residues. The V gene's germline CDR1 is SGHTA and CDR2 FQGNSA. Unmatched junction bases numbered 1, after V lost 3 bases and J lost 1 base. In DNA, the CDR3 is TGTGCCAGCAGCTTGACAGGGGTGAACACCGGGGAGCTGTTTTTT. It is translated as CASSLTGVNTGELFF.

This sequence joins TRBV18 and TRBJ2-5; D gene unclear. Germline V gene lookup returns CDR1 KGHSH and CDR2 LQKENI. The length of the CDR3 is 13 residues. V was pared by 5 bases and J by 1 base, with 8 bases between. The CDR3 DNA sequence: TGTGCCAGCTCAGCAGGACCCCAAGAGACCCAGTACTTC. Amino acid sequence: CASSAGPQETQYF.

The sample holds one count of this clone. The chain uses TRBV30 and TRBJ1-3; D remains ambiguous. Per the germline V gene, CDR1 is GTSNPN and CDR2 is SVGIG (reference sequence). This CDR3 has 12 amino acids. V was cut by 4 bases and J by 0 bases, with 4 bases left in between. CDR3 sequence reads: CAWTDSGNTIYF. The CDR3 DNA follows: TGTGCCTGGACTGACTCTGGAAACACCATATATTTT. Based on the CDR3 plus reference TRBV30 and TRBJ1-3, the full variable domain is SQTIHQWPATLVQPVGSPLSLECTVEGTSNPNLYWYRQAAGRGLQLLFYSVGIGQISSEVPQNLSASRPQDRQFILSSKKLLLSDSGFYLCAWTDSGNTIYFGEGSWLTVV.

The chain is built from TRBV9 and TRBJ1-2; 8 bases fit TRBD1. The CDR3 spans 13 residues. CDR1 is SGDLS and CDR2 is YYNGEE in the germline V gene. Trimming removed 8 bases from V and 5 bases from J; junction bases left unmatched: 8. DNA for the CDR3: TGTGCCAGTCAGGGGGCAGGGGGTTATGGCTACACCTTC. Translation: CASQGAGGYGYTF.

This chain uses TRBV5-4 with TRBJ1-1, with D perhaps TRBD1 (6 bases). With 0 bases removed from V and 5 bases from J, the gap between germline ends came to 14 bases. Germline CDR1 SGHNT, CDR2 YYREEE (reference sequence). The CDR3 loop spans 15 amino acids. The CDR3 region is CASSLEPGAVTEAFF. The DNA for the CDR3 is TGTGCCAGCAGCTTGGAGCCGGGGGCGGTAACTGAAGCTTTCTTT.

V gene TRBV6-5 combines with J gene TRBJ2-3; D is undetermined. V was pared by 6 bases and J by 5 bases, with 9 bases between. The CDR3 is 12 amino acids. The germline V gene encodes CDR1 MNHEY and CDR2 SVGAGI. For the CDR3, the DNA is TGTGCCAGCAGCCATAATAGAGATACGCAGTATTTT. Its translation is CASSHNRDTQYF.

This chain uses TRBV29-1 with TRBJ2-7, with D unresolved. Trimming removed 3 bases at V and 3 bases at J, with 6 bases between. Germline CDR1 and CDR2: SQVTM and ANQGSEA. This CDR3 spans 11 amino acids. This CDR3 reads CSVEADYEQYF. CDR3 DNA: TGCAGCGTTGAGGCAGACTACGAGCAGTACTTC.

The CDR3 region is CASSTLSGRGAGELFF. The CDR3 DNA is TGTGCCAGTAGTACCCTTAGCGGGAGAGGAGCCGGGGAGCTGTTTTTT. This chain joins TRBV19 and TRBJ2-2, with 9 bases matching TRBD2. CDR3 length equals 16 residues. V gave up 4 bases and J gave up 6 bases; unmatched junction bases: 9. Germline CDR1 and CDR2: LNHDA and SQIVND (reference sequence).

The V and J genes are TRBV19 and TRBJ1-1, with D possibly TRBD1 on 5 matching bases. The V end lost 1 base, the J end lost 3 bases, and 12 bases lay between the germline ends. Germline V gene data show CDR1 as LNHDA and CDR2 as SQIVND (reference sequence). This CDR3 spans 15 amino acids. CDR3 sequence (DNA): TGTGCCAGTAGTATAGTTGCCAGGGATTACACTGAAGCTTTCTTT. Protein product: CASSIVARDYTEAFF.

The gene calls are TRBV29-1 and TRBJ2-2; maybe TRBD2 (6 bases). V lost 3 bases, J lost 1 base, and 6 bases lay in between. The CDR3 has 13 amino acids. Germline loops: CDR1 SQVTM, CDR2 ANQGSEA. The chain's CDR3 is CSVDGGNTGELFF. In DNA, the CDR3 is TGCAGCGTTGACGGGGGGAACACCGGGGAGCTGTTTTTT.

DNA for the CDR3: TGTGCCAGCAGCTTAGATCCTAGAGGGGGTTTTGACAATGAGCAGTTCTTC. It translates to CASSLDPRGGFDNEQFF. The chain uses TRBV7-8 and TRBJ2-1, with D perhaps TRBD1 (6 bases). The CDR3 has 17 amino acids. Germline values: CDR1 SGHVS, CDR2 FQNEAQ. Trimming shortened V by 1 base and J by 5 bases, and 18 bases separated the two germline ends.

The chain is built from TRBV7-9 and TRBJ1-1; D gene uncertain. CDR3 size: 15 residues. The V and J ends lost 5 bases and 1 base respectively, with 14 bases between them. In germline, CDR1 is SEHNR, CDR2 FQNEAQ (reference sequence). This CDR3 is CASSTWIGSNTEAFF. The CDR3 DNA is TGTGCCAGCAGCACGTGGATAGGTTCGAACACTGAAGCTTTCTTT.